This T cell receptor (beta chain) was recorded in a study of TIL therapy for anti-PD-1-resistant metastatic lung cancer. Per germline, CDR1 GTSNPN and CDR2 SVGIG (reference sequence). Trimming cost V 3 bases and J 0 bases, with 11 bases left between them. The CDR3 sequence is 15 residues long. Noted time point: pre-treatment sample, taken before nivolumab and TIL therapy. Sequencing used immunoSEQ v3. Survey-level samples got roughly 1.9 million read pairs; deep-level samples got about 4.5-6.5 million. Clones were sequenced by immunoSEQ multiplex PCR, and TCRdb holds only the in-frame ones, with some missing. Among approximately 22,000 clones listed, around three quarters were seen once.

V usage is TRBV30 and J usage is TRBJ2-2, with D uncertain. This TCR came from a person between 25 and 79 years old with non-small cell lung cancer. The starting material was blood, obtained at baseline. CDR3: CAWSKRLANTGELFF. CDR3 coding DNA: TGTGCCTGGAGCAAACGGCTTGCGAACACCGGGGAGCTGTTTTTT.